This TCR beta chain is drawn from a study of cytomegalovirus exposure and HLA in healthy donors (dated by TCRdb to the late 2010s). Describing the broader study: An earlier analysis of approximately 640 of the donors reported 250 to 300 Gb of sequence data and some 120 million unique TCR beta sequences from 150 million to 200 million T cells. An early release covering roughly 580 HLA-typed donors comprised approximately 290 gigabases of sequencing data and around 85 million unique TCR sequences. Donor age, sex, ethnicity and CMV serostatus were compiled alongside the repertoire data. Both class I and class II loci were covered by HLA typing, at four-digit resolution. To predict cytomegalovirus infection status, the study combined high-throughput TCR immunosequencing, statistical association of individual TCRs with disease status, and machine learning. In addition to the first cohort of 666 subjects, a separate validation cohort of 130 or so different subjects was used. Of the approximately 370 genotyped donors, 81% were placed in the genetic ancestry cluster associated with self-reported Caucasian donors. Across 300 to 400 genotyped donors of the cohort, an average of roughly 230,000 unique TCR beta nucleotide sequences per donor were sequenced, and roughly a sixth of those sequences were non-productive. Typing coverage differed by locus: A, B, C, DRB1 and DQB1 were typed in roughly 620-640 donors, DQA1 in about 550, DPA1 in 606, and DPB1 in around 440. A later analysis re-examined previously published TCR beta repertoires from about 700 donors and added high-resolution HLA genotyping to investigate patterns of TCR occurrence. Roughly five DR-DQ haplotypes were treated as single units for association and clustering because of strong linkage in the cohort. To decide whether each TCR beta V gene segment behaved as functional or pseudogenic, an earlier analysis of some 600 of the donors relied on high-throughput TCR beta sequencing. Rather than using new phenotypic data, the later analysis identified candidate immune exposures from TCR beta sequences and from how often those sequences occurred across donors. The T cell repertoires of under 700 subjects were profiled by immunosequencing and related to cytomegalovirus serostatus. All discovery cohort repertoires had been generated on a single sequencing platform. The study aimed to test whether signatures of past pathogen exposure could be identified by cataloging public T cell receptors. Genome-wide SNP genotypes for about 55% of the roughly 670 donors were used in a later genetic analysis, which treated that subset as a discovery cohort.

The cohort consisted of 600 or so healthy bone marrow donors. All cohort members were sampled while nominally healthy, although unrecorded immune exposures were likely present. The donor was CMV seronegative and was included in the group of a few hundred seronegative cohort members. A peripheral blood sample was provided by each donor, and peripheral blood mononuclear cells were used for TCR beta sequencing. Genomic DNA was extracted from the blood cell samples with the Qiagen DNeasy Blood Extraction Kit. At the junction V is shortened by 1 base and J by 4 bases, with 15 bases in between. The CDR3 numbers 15 residues from cysteine through phenylalanine. The read is trimmed to its CDR3 DNA, 45 bases read in frame from base 1. The CDR1 and CDR2 encoded by the germline V gene are SGHRS and YFSETQ. The library was prepared using the immunoSEQ multiplex PCR assay. A mixture of 60 forward primers for TCR Vbeta segments and 13 reverse primers for TCR Jbeta segments was used in the multiplex PCR. A multiplex PCR assay on genomic DNA amplified the CDR3 region of rearranged TCR beta genes. The amplified TCR beta libraries were sequenced on the Illumina HiSeq System as 87-base-pair reads. Concerning the study's data processing: A later analysis tallied 75 million to 95 million unique TCR beta chains across the 666 repertoires, and approximately 11 million of those chains were shared by two or more donors. Raw reads were error-corrected and collapsed into unique sequences with a nearest-neighbor algorithm that merged closely related sequences to remove PCR and sequencing errors. V, D and J gene segments were assigned by aligning CDR3 sequences to IMGT reference sequences. For a sequence to be retained, a match of at least six nucleotides was required to both a V gene segment and a J gene segment. A rearrangement counted as productive if the CDR3 had no stop codons and remained in frame with V and J, and every other rearrangement counted as non-productive. CDR3 was defined according to IMGT convention as the region running from the second conserved V-encoded cysteine to the conserved J-encoded phenylalanine. In an earlier analysis of approximately 500 of the donors, sequences lacking an unambiguous match to a single V gene segment were excluded. In an earlier analysis of some 590 of the donors, a V segment was called functional when productive rearrangements were above 56.7%, and segregating when the standard deviation between donors exceeded 5%. A statistical classification framework was built to diagnose cytomegalovirus status from the catalog of TCR beta chain sequences. V and J gene assignment, in a later analysis, came from comparing TCR nucleotide sequences with IMGT/GENE-DB human TR gene sequences. A later analysis assigned CDR3 sequences and most-parsimonious VDJ recombination scenarios with the TCRdist pipeline. In a later analysis, each TCR beta chain was defined by its CDR3 amino acid sequence together with its V-gene family, and reads without a unique V-gene family were excluded. As a way to deal with suspected cross-contamination and a sequencing artifact, a later analysis dropped 450 to 700 nucleotide sequences that were highly shared and had low generation probability. In a later analysis, a clonal expansion index for each public chain was calculated from normalized within-repertoire ranks of inferred template counts. A later analysis computed generation probabilities with a VDJ recombination model fitted to out-of-frame rearrangements, and checked the results against IGoR. In a later analysis, hypergeometric tests were used to score TCR-TCR, TCR-HLA and TCR-CMV co-occurrence, with a repertoire-size bias correction applied to TCR pairs. A later analysis estimated false discovery rates by permuting HLA or CMV assignments 20 times. In a later analysis, co-occurring TCRs were grouped using DBSCAN, and TCRdist sequence similarity was added for clustering within HLA-allele-positive subsets. Repertoires with fewer than 30,000 or more than 120,000 public chains were left out of co-occurrence clustering, as were four to six repertoires with anomalous nucleotide sharing. In its TCRdb copy, this immuneACCESS table keeps in-frame sequences only and misses some clones. Where compared with another copy, unresolved V genes explain less than half of these, and the others have no known cause. From that table come the V and J calls and clone size; the DNA was used to work out D and trimming. The table for this sample lists approximately 120,000 clones; 70% to 80% of them were counted only once. Jointly, the top ten make up roughly 2% of the sample.

Points the paper makes about the study in general: In vitro tests confirmed that a few of the cytomegalovirus-associated TCR beta chains recognize cytomegalovirus antigens. A further reported finding was that TCR beta sequences accurately predicted the HLA-A and HLA-B alleles for most subjects in the first cohort. While some public TCRs were present in many individuals, most TCR sequences turned up only very rarely across donors. V-gene and J-gene trimming of TCR beta chains was associated with a missense DCLRE1C variant in a later genetic analysis, and the association was replicated in an independent cohort. Linkage disequilibrium might explain the correlated functional status among segregating V segments, but an unknown experimental factor could not be excluded. In an earlier analysis of around 600 of the donors, most TCR beta V segments appeared in productive rearrangements about 87% or about 30% of the time, broadly matching IMGT annotations. Several of the top co-occurrence clusters appeared to be linked to parvovirus B19, influenza, CMV and Epstein-Barr virus, according to a later analysis. In a later analysis, most CMV-associated TCR beta chains were found to appear HLA-restricted, with HLA associations seemingly driven largely by CMV exposure. Specific HLA alleles were associated with 15,000 to 20,000 TCR beta sequences at a false discovery rate of 0.05 in a later analysis. Some 16 rarely observed V segments, including chromosome 9 orphons, were excluded from the earlier analysis of approximately 500 of the donors because counts were too low. The cohort was sequenced for TCR beta chains only, and without alpha or paired-chain data the features that could be detected were limited. The 87-base-pair reads could not distinguish some IMGT-functional V segments, including TRBV6-2 and TRBV6-3, so those segments were excluded. For the cohort, immune exposure information was limited to CMV serostatus. According to a later analysis, TCR association rates differed among HLA loci, with DRB1 alleles showing the most associated TCRs and HLA-C alleles showing the fewest. The authors suggested that the approach could potentially be extended to other disease states and immunological phenotypes. The sequencing pipeline was judged likely to have produced a cluster of highly shared sequence variants as a technical artifact. Assigning TCR associations to individual alleles was difficult when HLA alleles, especially DR and DQ, strongly co-occurred. Because HLA typing was unavailable for some donors at each locus, only the typed subset was used in association tests. Cytomegalovirus status was reported to be diagnosed by the classifier with high specificity and sensitivity in both the original and validation cohorts. In the study, approximately 160 TCR beta chains were listed as associated with cytomegalovirus. Sequencing depth was assumed to be roughly uniform across donors in the presence/absence analyses, though that assumption may not hold. A later analysis found that HLA-associated TCR beta chains were more clonally expanded and had lower generation probabilities than equally common non-associated chains. According to a later genetic analysis, donors in an Asian-associated ancestry cluster had fewer N-insertions in productive TCRs than the roughly 660-donor mean.

Turning to this clone: Which antigen it targets is not known. Base qualities are not at hand, and no much larger clone is one base apart.

The sample taken for sequencing was PBMCs. The rearranged segments are TRBV5-1 and TRBJ2-7, and TRBD1 may be the D gene, going by 5 matching bases. This receptor was taken from a man in his fifties or sixties in good health and CMV-seronegative. The CDR3 has the sequence CASSLSKGHGYEQYF. The DNA sequence is as follows: TGCGCCAGCAGCTTGTCAAAAGGACACGGGTACGAGCAGTACTTC.